The present T cell receptor beta chain was sequenced within a study of control samples from healthy donors and cancer patients. The assay was immunoSEQ multiplex PCR, and TCRdb's table has in-frame clones only and misses some. The sample includes tens of thousands of clones, less than 95% seen only once; the top ten take about 4%. Germline assignment: CDR1 SGHVS and CDR2 FQNEAQ. Trimming cost V 1 base and J 4 bases; bases outside gene matches: 4. This CDR3 has 15 residues. This clonotype was obtained from a man aged 25 to 40 in good health. The rearrangement links TRBV7-8 to TRBJ2-7, with 10 bases fitting TRBD2. Material: blood. CDR3 in DNA: TGTGCCAGCAGCTTAGTGGCTAGCGGGGGATACGAGCAGTACTTC. Encoded protein: CASSLVASGGYEQYF.